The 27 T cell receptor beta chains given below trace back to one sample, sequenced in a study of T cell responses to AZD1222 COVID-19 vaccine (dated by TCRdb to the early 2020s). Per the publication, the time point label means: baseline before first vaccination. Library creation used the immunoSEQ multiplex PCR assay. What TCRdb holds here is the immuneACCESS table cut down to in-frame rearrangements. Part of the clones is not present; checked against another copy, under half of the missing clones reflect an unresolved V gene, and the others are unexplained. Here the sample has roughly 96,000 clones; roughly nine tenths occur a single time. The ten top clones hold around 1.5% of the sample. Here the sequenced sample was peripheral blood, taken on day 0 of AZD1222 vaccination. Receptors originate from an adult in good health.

The CDR3 region has the DNA TGTGCCAGCAGGGCGGCAGGGGGCTGGAGCAATCAGCCCCAGCATTTT. It yields the protein CASRAAGGWSNQPQHF. The chain joins TRBV28 to TRBJ1-5; the match to TRBD1 covers 8 bases. The germline V gene encodes CDR1 MDHEN and CDR2 SYDVKM. V was clipped by 6 bases and J by 1 base; unmatched bases: 8. This CDR3 is built from 16 residues.

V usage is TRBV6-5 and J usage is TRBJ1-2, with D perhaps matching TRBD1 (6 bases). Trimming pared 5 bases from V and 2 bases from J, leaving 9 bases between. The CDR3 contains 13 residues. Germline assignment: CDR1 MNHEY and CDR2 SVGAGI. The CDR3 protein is CASSLQGNYGYTF. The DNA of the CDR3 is TGTGCCAGCAGTCTACAGGGCAACTATGGCTACACCTTC.

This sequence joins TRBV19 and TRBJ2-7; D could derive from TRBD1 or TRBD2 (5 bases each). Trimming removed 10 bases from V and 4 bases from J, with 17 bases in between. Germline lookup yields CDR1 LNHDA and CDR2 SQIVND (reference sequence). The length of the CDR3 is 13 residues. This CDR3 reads CATRGTNFYEQYF. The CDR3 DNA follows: TGTGCCACCAGAGGGACCAATTTTTACGAGCAGTACTTC.

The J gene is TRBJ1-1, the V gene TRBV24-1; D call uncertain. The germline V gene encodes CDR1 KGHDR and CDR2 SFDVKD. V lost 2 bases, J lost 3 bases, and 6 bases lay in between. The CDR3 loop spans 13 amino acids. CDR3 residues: CATSDYRDTEAFF. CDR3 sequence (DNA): TGTGCCACCAGTGATTACCGGGACACTGAAGCTTTCTTT.

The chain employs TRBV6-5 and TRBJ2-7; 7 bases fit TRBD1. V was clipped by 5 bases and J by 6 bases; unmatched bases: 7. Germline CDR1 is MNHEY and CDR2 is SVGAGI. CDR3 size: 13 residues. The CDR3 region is CASSPDRVSEQYF. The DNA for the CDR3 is TGTGCCAGCAGTCCCGACAGGGTTAGCGAGCAGTACTTC.

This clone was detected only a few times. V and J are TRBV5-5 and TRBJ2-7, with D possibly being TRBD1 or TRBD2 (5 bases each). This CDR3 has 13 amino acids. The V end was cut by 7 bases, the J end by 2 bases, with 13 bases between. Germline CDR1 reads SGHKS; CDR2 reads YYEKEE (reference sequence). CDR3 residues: CASGRGATYEQYF. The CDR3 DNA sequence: TGTGCCAGCGGCAGAGGGGCTACCTACGAGCAGTACTTC.

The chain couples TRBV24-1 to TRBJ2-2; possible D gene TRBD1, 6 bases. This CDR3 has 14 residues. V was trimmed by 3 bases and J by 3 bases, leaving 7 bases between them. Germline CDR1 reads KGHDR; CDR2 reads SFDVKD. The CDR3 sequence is CATSDPGDTGELFF. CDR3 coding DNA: TGTGCCACCAGTGATCCAGGGGACACCGGGGAGCTGTTTTTT.

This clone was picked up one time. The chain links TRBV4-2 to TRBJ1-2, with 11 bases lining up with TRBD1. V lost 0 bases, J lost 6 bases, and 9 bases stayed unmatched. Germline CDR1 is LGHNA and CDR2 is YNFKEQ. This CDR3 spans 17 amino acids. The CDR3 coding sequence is TGTGCCAGCAGCCAAGAGTGGACAGGGGGCTCGCGAGATGGCTACACCTTC. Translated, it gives CASSQEWTGGSRDGYTF.

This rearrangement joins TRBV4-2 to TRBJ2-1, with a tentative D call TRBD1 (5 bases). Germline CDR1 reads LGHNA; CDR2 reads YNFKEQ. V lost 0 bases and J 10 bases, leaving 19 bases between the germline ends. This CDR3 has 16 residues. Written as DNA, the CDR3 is TGTGCCAGCAGCCAAGATGGGGCCCACGGCGGCCGGGAGCAGTTCTTC. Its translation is CASSQDGAHGGREQFF.

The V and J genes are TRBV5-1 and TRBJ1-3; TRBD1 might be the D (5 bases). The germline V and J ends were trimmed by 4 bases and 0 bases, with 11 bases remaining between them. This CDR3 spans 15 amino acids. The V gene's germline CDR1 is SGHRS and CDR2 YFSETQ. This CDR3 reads CASSPLTDSGNTIYF. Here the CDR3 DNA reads TGCGCCAGCAGCCCCTTGACAGACTCTGGAAACACCATATATTTT.

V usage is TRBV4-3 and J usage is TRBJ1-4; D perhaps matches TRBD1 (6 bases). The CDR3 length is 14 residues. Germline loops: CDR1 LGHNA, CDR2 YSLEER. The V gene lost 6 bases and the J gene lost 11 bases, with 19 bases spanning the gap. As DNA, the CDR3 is TGCGCCAGCAGTCCGGACAGTAGTCTTGTGAAACTGTTTTTT. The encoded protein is CASSPDSSLVKLFF.

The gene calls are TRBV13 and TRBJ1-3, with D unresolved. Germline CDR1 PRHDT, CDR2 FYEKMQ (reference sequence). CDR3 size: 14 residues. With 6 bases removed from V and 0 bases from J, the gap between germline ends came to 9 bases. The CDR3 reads CASSSQASGNTIYF. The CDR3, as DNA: TGTGCCAGCAGTTCCCAGGCCTCTGGAAACACCATATATTTT.

In nucleotides, the CDR3 is TGTGCCTGGAGTGTAGCGGAGAGCACTGAAGCTTTCTTT. Its translation: CAWSVAESTEAFF. The rearrangement uses TRBV30 and TRBJ1-1; the D is unclear. Per germline, CDR1 GTSNPN and CDR2 SVGIG (reference sequence). Trimming stripped 0 bases from V and 4 bases from J, with 9 bases between. CDR3 length: 13 residues.

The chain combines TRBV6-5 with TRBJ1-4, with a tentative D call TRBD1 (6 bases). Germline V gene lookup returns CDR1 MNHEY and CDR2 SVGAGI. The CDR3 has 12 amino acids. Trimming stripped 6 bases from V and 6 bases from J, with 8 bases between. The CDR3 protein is CASRTGDEKLFF. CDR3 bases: TGTGCCAGCAGGACAGGAGATGAAAAACTGTTTTTT.

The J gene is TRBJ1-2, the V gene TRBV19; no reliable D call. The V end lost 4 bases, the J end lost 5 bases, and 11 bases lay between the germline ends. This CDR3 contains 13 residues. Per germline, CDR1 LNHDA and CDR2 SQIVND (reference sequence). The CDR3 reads CASSSPLKYGYTF. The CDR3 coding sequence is TGTGCCAGTAGTAGCCCGCTTAAGTATGGCTACACCTTC.

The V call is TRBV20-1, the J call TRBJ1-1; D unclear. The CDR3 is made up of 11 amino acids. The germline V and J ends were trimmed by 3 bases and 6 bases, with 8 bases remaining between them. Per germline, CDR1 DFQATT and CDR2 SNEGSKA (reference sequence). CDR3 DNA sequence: TGCAGTGCTAGTCCTGGGGCTGAAGCTTTCTTT. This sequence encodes CSASPGAEAFF.

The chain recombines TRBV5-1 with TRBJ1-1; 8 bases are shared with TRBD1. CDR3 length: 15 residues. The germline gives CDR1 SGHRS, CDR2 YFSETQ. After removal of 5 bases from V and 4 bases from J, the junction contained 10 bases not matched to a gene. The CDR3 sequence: CASRDRGTSGTEAFF. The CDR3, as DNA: TGCGCCAGCAGAGACAGGGGAACCTCGGGCACTGAAGCTTTCTTT.

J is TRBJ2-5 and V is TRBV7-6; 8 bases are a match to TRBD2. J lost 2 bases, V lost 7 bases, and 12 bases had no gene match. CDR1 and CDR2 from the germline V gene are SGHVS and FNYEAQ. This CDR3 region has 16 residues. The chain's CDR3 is CASTLGTSKLQETQYF. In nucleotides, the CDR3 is TGTGCCAGCACCCTCGGGACTAGTAAATTACAAGAGACCCAGTACTTC. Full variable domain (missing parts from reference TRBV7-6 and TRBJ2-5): GAGVSQSPRYKVTKRGQDVALRCDPISGHVSLYWYRQALGQGPEFLTYFNYEAQQDKSGLPNDRFSAERPEGSISTLTIQRTEQRDSAMYRCASTLGTSKLQETQYFGPGTRLLVL.

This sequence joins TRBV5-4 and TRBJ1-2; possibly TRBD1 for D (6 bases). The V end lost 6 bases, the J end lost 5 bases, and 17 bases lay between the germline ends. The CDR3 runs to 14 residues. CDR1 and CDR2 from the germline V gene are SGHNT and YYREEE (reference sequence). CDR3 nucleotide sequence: TGTGCCAGCACGGCCATGGGGGCCCTATATGGCTACACCTTC. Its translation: CASTAMGALYGYTF.

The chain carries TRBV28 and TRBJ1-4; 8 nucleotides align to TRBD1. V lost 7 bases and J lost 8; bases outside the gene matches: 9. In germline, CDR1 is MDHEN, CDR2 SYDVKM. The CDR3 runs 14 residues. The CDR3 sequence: CASTTTGGDEKLFF. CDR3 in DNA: TGTGCCAGCACCACTACAGGGGGGGACGAAAAACTGTTTTTT.

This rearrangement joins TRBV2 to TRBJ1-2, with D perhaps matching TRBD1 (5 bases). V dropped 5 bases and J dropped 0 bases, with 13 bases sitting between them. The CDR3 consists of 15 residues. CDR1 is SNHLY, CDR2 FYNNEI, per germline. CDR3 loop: CASSSLGGPNYGYTF. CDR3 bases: TGTGCCAGCAGTTCCCTCGGGGGTCCTAACTATGGCTACACCTTC.

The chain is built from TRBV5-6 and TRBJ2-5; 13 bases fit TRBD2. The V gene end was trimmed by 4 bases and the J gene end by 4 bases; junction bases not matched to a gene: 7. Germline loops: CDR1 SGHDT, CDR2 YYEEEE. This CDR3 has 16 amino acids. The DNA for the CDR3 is TGTGCCAGCAGCCCACGACTAGCGGGGGGCCGAGAGACCCAGTACTTC. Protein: CASSPRLAGGRETQYF.

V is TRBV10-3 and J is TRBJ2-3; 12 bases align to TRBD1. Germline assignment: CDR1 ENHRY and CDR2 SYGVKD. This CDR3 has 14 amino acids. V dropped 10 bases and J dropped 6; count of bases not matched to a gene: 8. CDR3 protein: CATVGTGGLDTQYF. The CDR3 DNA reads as TGTGCCACCGTAGGGACAGGGGGCCTGGATACGCAGTATTTT.

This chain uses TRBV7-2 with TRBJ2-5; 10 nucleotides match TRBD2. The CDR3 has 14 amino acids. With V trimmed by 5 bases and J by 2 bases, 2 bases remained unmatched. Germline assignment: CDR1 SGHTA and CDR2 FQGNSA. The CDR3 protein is CASSISGGQETQYF. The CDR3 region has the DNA TGTGCCAGCAGCATTAGCGGGGGGCAAGAGACCCAGTACTTC.

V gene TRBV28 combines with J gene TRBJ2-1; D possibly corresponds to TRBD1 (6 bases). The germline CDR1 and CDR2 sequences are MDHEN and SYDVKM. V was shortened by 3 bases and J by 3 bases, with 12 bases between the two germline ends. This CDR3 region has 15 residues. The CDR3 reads CASSFQGTDYNEQFF. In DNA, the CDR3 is TGTGCCAGCAGTTTTCAGGGGACCGACTACAATGAGCAGTTCTTC. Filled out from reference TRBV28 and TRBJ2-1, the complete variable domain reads DVKVTQSSRYLVKRTGEKVFLECVQDMDHENMFWYRQDPGLGLRLIYFSYDVKMKEKGDIPEGYSVSREKKERFSLILESASTNQTSMYLCASSFQGTDYNEQFFGPGTRLTVL.

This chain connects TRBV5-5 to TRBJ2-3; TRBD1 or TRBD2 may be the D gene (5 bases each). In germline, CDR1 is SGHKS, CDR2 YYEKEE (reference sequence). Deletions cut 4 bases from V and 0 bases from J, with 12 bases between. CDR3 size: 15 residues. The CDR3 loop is CASSRQGDSTDTQYF. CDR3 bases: TGTGCCAGCAGCCGCCAAGGGGACAGCACAGATACGCAGTATTTT.

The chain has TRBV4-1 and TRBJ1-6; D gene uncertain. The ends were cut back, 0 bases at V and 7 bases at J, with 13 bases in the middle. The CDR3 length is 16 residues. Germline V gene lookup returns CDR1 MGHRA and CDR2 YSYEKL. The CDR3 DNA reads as TGCGCCAGCAGCCAAGAAGGAAGGCAGCCCAATTCACCCCTCCACTTT. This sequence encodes CASSQEGRQPNSPLHF.